The rows below give T cell receptor beta chains drawn from one sample of a study of blood T cell repertoires in COVID-19. Clones were read by immunoSEQ multiplex PCR, and TCRdb kept only the in-frame ones, dropping some. Of about 56,000 clones listed, roughly 84% are singletons. Input material: peripheral blood. The source is a woman of 80 years or more with acute or convalescent COVID-19. Both conserved end residues are part of each CDR3. Each record gives: clone size, D gene, V gene, CDR3 length, J gene, CDR3 protein, CDR3 DNA. A D gene is named only where the DNA matches it firmly. Only part of the rows carry a size: once, few, many, or a class if the clone is expanded.

clone_size: NA; d_call: NA; v_call: TRBV3-1/TRBV3-2; cdr3_length: 17; j_call: TRBJ2-3; cdr3_aa: CASSQEPAGVSTDTQYF; cdr3_nt: TGTGCCAGCAGCCAAGAACCAGCGGGCGTCAGCACAGATACGCAGTATTTT
clone_size: NA; d_call: TRBD1; v_call: TRBV18; cdr3_length: 14; j_call: TRBJ2-3; cdr3_aa: CAGRQGLNTDTQYF; cdr3_nt: TGTGCCGGAAGACAGGGCCTAAACACAGATACGCAGTATTTT
clone_size: NA; d_call: NA; v_call: TRBV7-9; cdr3_length: 13; j_call: TRBJ1-2; cdr3_aa: CASSLLSGDGYTF; cdr3_nt: TGTGCCAGCAGCTTACTGTCAGGGGATGGCTACACCTTC
clone_size: NA; d_call: NA; v_call: TRBV7-8; cdr3_length: 13; j_call: TRBJ2-7; cdr3_aa: CASSANREGEQYF; cdr3_nt: TGTGCCAGCAGCGCAAACAGGGAGGGCGAGCAGTACTTC
clone_size: NA; d_call: NA; v_call: TRBV19; cdr3_length: 13; j_call: TRBJ2-5; cdr3_aa: CASSITGKETQYF; cdr3_nt: TGTGCCAGTAGTATCACGGGGAAAGAGACCCAGTACTTC
clone_size: NA; d_call: NA; v_call: TRBV5-1; cdr3_length: 13; j_call: TRBJ1-1; cdr3_aa: CASSLLPEAEAFF; cdr3_nt: TGCGCCAGCAGCTTGCTCCCGGAGGCTGAAGCTTTCTTT
clone_size: NA; d_call: TRBD1; v_call: TRBV9; cdr3_length: 13; j_call: TRBJ2-3; cdr3_aa: CASSVTGADTQYF; cdr3_nt: TGTGCCAGCAGCGTCACAGGGGCAGATACGCAGTATTTT
clone_size: few; d_call: NA; v_call: TRBV5-6; cdr3_length: 15; j_call: TRBJ1-3; cdr3_aa: CASTTSGGSGNTIYF; cdr3_nt: TGTGCCAGCACCACTTCGGGAGGGTCTGGAAACACCATATATTTT
clone_size: NA; d_call: NA; v_call: TRBV29-1; cdr3_length: 14; j_call: TRBJ1-2; cdr3_aa: CSVEVTPGVDGYTF; cdr3_nt: TGCAGCGTTGAGGTGACCCCAGGGGTAGATGGCTACACCTTC
clone_size: few; d_call: TRBD1; v_call: TRBV6-5; cdr3_length: 13; j_call: TRBJ1-5; cdr3_aa: CASRGQGNQPQHF; cdr3_nt: TGTGCCAGCAGGGGACAGGGTAATCAGCCCCAGCATTTT
clone_size: NA; d_call: TRBD1; v_call: TRBV9; cdr3_length: 14; j_call: TRBJ1-1; cdr3_aa: CASSARQGAGEAFF; cdr3_nt: TGTGCCAGCAGCGCCCGACAGGGGGCGGGTGAAGCTTTCTTT
clone_size: once; d_call: TRBD1; v_call: TRBV29-1; cdr3_length: 14; j_call: TRBJ1-1; cdr3_aa: CSAMDRGRYTEAFF; cdr3_nt: TGCAGCGCTATGGACAGGGGGCGGTACACTGAAGCTTTCTTT
clone_size: NA; d_call: TRBD2; v_call: TRBV14; cdr3_length: 14; j_call: TRBJ2-5; cdr3_aa: CASSRGLASETQYF; cdr3_nt: TGTGCCAGCAGCCGAGGACTAGCGTCGGAGACCCAGTACTTC
clone_size: NA; d_call: NA; v_call: TRBV6-4; cdr3_length: 14; j_call: TRBJ2-3; cdr3_aa: CASSEGLSTDTQYF; cdr3_nt: TGTGCCAGCAGTGAGGGCCTCAGCACAGATACGCAGTATTTT
clone_size: NA; d_call: NA; v_call: TRBV6-5; cdr3_length: 10; j_call: TRBJ2-5; cdr3_aa: CASRAETQYF; cdr3_nt: TGTGCCAGCAGGGCAGAGACCCAGTACTTC
clone_size: NA; d_call: NA; v_call: TRBV7-9; cdr3_length: 14; j_call: TRBJ1-1; cdr3_aa: CASSLVFSGAEAFF; cdr3_nt: TGTGCCAGCAGCTTAGTCTTTAGCGGCGCTGAAGCTTTCTTT
clone_size: NA; d_call: TRBD2; v_call: TRBV7-3; cdr3_length: 15; j_call: TRBJ2-1; cdr3_aa: CASSLSGTSGNEQFF; cdr3_nt: TGTGCCAGCAGCTTATCCGGGACTAGTGGGAATGAGCAGTTCTTC
clone_size: NA; d_call: NA; v_call: TRBV2; cdr3_length: 13; j_call: TRBJ1-1; cdr3_aa: CASVGGWNTEAFF; cdr3_nt: TGTGCCAGCGTGGGAGGATGGAACACTGAAGCTTTCTTT
clone_size: NA; d_call: TRBD1; v_call: TRBV19; cdr3_length: 14; j_call: TRBJ1-1; cdr3_aa: CASSIDRQGGEAFF; cdr3_nt: TGTGCCAGTAGTATAGACCGACAGGGGGGTGAAGCTTTCTTT
clone_size: NA; d_call: NA; v_call: TRBV10-3; cdr3_length: 14; j_call: TRBJ1-2; cdr3_aa: CAIRYRDEDYGYTF; cdr3_nt: TGTGCCATCAGATACAGGGATGAGGACTATGGCTACACCTTC
clone_size: NA; d_call: TRBD2; v_call: TRBV3-1/TRBV3-2; cdr3_length: 15; j_call: TRBJ2-1; cdr3_aa: CASSQELAGGQEQFF; cdr3_nt: TGTGCCAGCAGCCAAGAGCTAGCGGGGGGGCAAGAGCAGTTCTTC
clone_size: NA; d_call: TRBD1; v_call: TRBV2; cdr3_length: 15; j_call: TRBJ2-7; cdr3_aa: CASRETGQGPYEQYF; cdr3_nt: TGTGCCAGCAGAGAAACGGGACAGGGGCCCTACGAGCAGTACTTC
clone_size: few; d_call: NA; v_call: TRBV4-1; cdr3_length: 14; j_call: TRBJ1-1; cdr3_aa: CASSRAQGNTEAFF; cdr3_nt: TGCGCCAGCAGCCGCGCCCAGGGGAACACTGAAGCTTTCTTT
clone_size: NA; d_call: NA; v_call: TRBV2; cdr3_length: 16; j_call: TRBJ2-5; cdr3_aa: CASTWGRVQGQETQYF; cdr3_nt: TGTGCCAGCACCTGGGGGAGGGTACAGGGCCAAGAGACCCAGTACTTC
clone_size: NA; d_call: NA; v_call: TRBV15; cdr3_length: 15; j_call: TRBJ1-1; cdr3_aa: CATSRDLGGNTEAFF; cdr3_nt: TGTGCCACCAGCAGAGATCTCGGGGGGAACACTGAAGCTTTCTTT
clone_size: NA; d_call: NA; v_call: TRBV19; cdr3_length: 14; j_call: TRBJ2-7; cdr3_aa: CASRQGTTSYEQYF; cdr3_nt: TGTGCCAGTAGGCAGGGGACCACCTCCTACGAGCAGTACTTC
clone_size: NA; d_call: TRBD2; v_call: TRBV10-3; cdr3_length: 16; j_call: TRBJ2-5; cdr3_aa: CAISESGGGAGETQYF; cdr3_nt: TGTGCCATCAGTGAATCCGGCGGGGGGGCCGGTGAGACCCAGTACTTC
clone_size: NA; d_call: NA; v_call: TRBV6-1; cdr3_length: 13; j_call: TRBJ1-5; cdr3_aa: CASSWQGNQPQHF; cdr3_nt: TGTGCCAGCAGTTGGCAGGGAAATCAGCCCCAGCATTTT
clone_size: NA; d_call: NA; v_call: TRBV9; cdr3_length: 14; j_call: TRBJ2-7; cdr3_aa: CASSVESGNYEQYF; cdr3_nt: TGTGCCAGCAGCGTAGAATCGGGGAACTACGAGCAGTACTTC
clone_size: once; d_call: TRBD1; v_call: TRBV7-9; cdr3_length: 13; j_call: TRBJ1-2; cdr3_aa: CASSVTGTGGYTF; cdr3_nt: TGTGCCAGCAGCGTAACCGGGACAGGAGGATACACCTTC
clone_size: NA; d_call: NA; v_call: TRBV6-5; cdr3_length: 15; j_call: TRBJ1-5; cdr3_aa: CASRRQRNSNQPQHF; cdr3_nt: TGTGCCAGCAGGAGACAGAGGAATAGCAATCAGCCCCAGCATTTT
clone_size: NA; d_call: TRBD1; v_call: TRBV5-1; cdr3_length: 15; j_call: TRBJ1-1; cdr3_aa: CASSLSGQARGKAFF; cdr3_nt: TGCGCCAGCAGCTTGAGTGGACAGGCCCGAGGTAAAGCTTTCTTT
clone_size: few; d_call: NA; v_call: TRBV7-2; cdr3_length: 17; j_call: TRBJ1-6; cdr3_aa: CASSLREDPSYNSPLHF; cdr3_nt: TGTGCCAGCAGCTTAAGGGAGGACCCTTCCTATAATTCACCCCTCCACTTT
clone_size: NA; d_call: NA; v_call: TRBV6-6; cdr3_length: 14; j_call: TRBJ2-7; cdr3_aa: CASSYTRLGDEQYF; cdr3_nt: TGTGCCAGCAGTTACACGAGATTAGGGGACGAGCAGTACTTC
clone_size: few; d_call: NA; v_call: TRBV11-2; cdr3_length: 15; j_call: TRBJ1-3; cdr3_aa: CASSLGQGGGNTIYF; cdr3_nt: TGTGCCAGCAGCTTGGGGCAGGGAGGCGGAAACACCATATATTTT
clone_size: NA; d_call: NA; v_call: TRBV3-1/TRBV3-2; cdr3_length: 16; j_call: TRBJ1-1; cdr3_aa: CASSQGSWVSNTEAFF; cdr3_nt: TGTGCCAGCAGCCAAGGGAGTTGGGTTTCGAACACTGAAGCTTTCTTT
clone_size: NA; d_call: NA; v_call: TRBV12-3/TRBV12-4; cdr3_length: 10; j_call: TRBJ1-2; cdr3_aa: CASSGDGYTF; cdr3_nt: TGTGCCAGTTCCGGAGATGGCTACACCTTC
clone_size: NA; d_call: TRBD1; v_call: TRBV5-1; cdr3_length: 15; j_call: TRBJ2-5; cdr3_aa: CASSPDRVGQETQYF; cdr3_nt: TGCGCCAGCAGCCCTGACAGGGTAGGCCAAGAGACCCAGTACTTC
clone_size: NA; d_call: NA; v_call: TRBV11-2; cdr3_length: 12; j_call: TRBJ2-5; cdr3_aa: CASSRQVETQYF; cdr3_nt: TGTGCCAGCAGCCGACAGGTGGAGACCCAGTACTTC
clone_size: NA; d_call: NA; v_call: TRBV2; cdr3_length: 14; j_call: TRBJ1-1; cdr3_aa: CASREDPSDRGAFF; cdr3_nt: TGTGCCAGCAGAGAGGACCCCTCTGATAGGGGAGCTTTCTTT
clone_size: NA; d_call: TRBD1; v_call: TRBV30; cdr3_length: 16; j_call: TRBJ1-2; cdr3_aa: CAWSALTGARNYGYTF; cdr3_nt: TGTGCCTGGAGTGCCCTGACAGGGGCAAGAAACTATGGCTACACCTTC
clone_size: NA; d_call: TRBD1; v_call: TRBV10-3; cdr3_length: 13; j_call: TRBJ1-5; cdr3_aa: CAISVDRDQPQHF; cdr3_nt: TGTGCCATCAGTGTAGACAGGGATCAGCCCCAGCATTTT
clone_size: NA; d_call: NA; v_call: TRBV12-3/TRBV12-4; cdr3_length: 12; j_call: TRBJ1-3; cdr3_aa: CASSSSDNTIYF; cdr3_nt: TGTGCCAGCAGTTCGTCAGATAACACCATATATTTT
clone_size: NA; d_call: TRBD1; v_call: TRBV7-6; cdr3_length: 17; j_call: TRBJ1-4; cdr3_aa: CASSLGFRGLSHEKLFF; cdr3_nt: TGTGCCAGCAGCTTAGGATTCAGGGGGCTGTCCCATGAAAAACTGTTTTTT
clone_size: NA; d_call: NA; v_call: TRBV7-9; cdr3_length: 11; j_call: TRBJ2-2; cdr3_aa: CASQNTGELFF; cdr3_nt: TGTGCCAGCCAGAACACCGGGGAGCTGTTTTTT
clone_size: NA; d_call: TRBD1; v_call: TRBV5-1; cdr3_length: 15; j_call: TRBJ1-1; cdr3_aa: CASSLAAGGNTEAFF; cdr3_nt: TGCGCCAGCAGCTTGGCGGCAGGGGGCAACACTGAAGCTTTCTTT
clone_size: NA; d_call: NA; v_call: TRBV25-1; cdr3_length: 14; j_call: TRBJ1-1; cdr3_aa: CASSATTGVPEAFF; cdr3_nt: TGTGCCAGCAGTGCAACGACAGGAGTCCCTGAAGCTTTCTTT
clone_size: NA; d_call: TRBD1; v_call: TRBV3-1/TRBV3-2; cdr3_length: 16; j_call: TRBJ2-1; cdr3_aa: CASSQGPGQAYNEQFF; cdr3_nt: TGTGCCAGCAGCCAAGGTCCGGGACAGGCCTACAATGAGCAGTTCTTC